This T cell receptor (beta chain) emerged from a study of blood T cells in healthy people across ages. Whole-study results and caveats: Possibly, changes in expanded clonotypes were confounded because donor CMV status was unknown. PBMCs that were unsorted prevented a conclusive naive versus antigen-experienced comparison. The study found TCR beta diversity correlated strongly with naive T cell percentage.

The CDR3 spans 17 residues. Germline-derived CDR1 and CDR2 are SGHTA and FQGNSA. V lost 3 bases to trimming and J lost 1 base; unmatched junction nucleotides: 10. This clonotype was counted between two and nine times. Its cognate antigen is unknown. Through a sample-barcoded 5' primer and a J-beta primer mix, a second PCR was run for about 6 to 11 cycles. Carrying 12 random nucleotides, a template-switch adaptor labeled each individual cDNA molecule. TCRdb fed the 5' RACE reads into MiXCR, producing one record per CDR3 protein. The sample yields fewer than 900,000 distinct CDR3 sequences, roughly 45% seen once.

The chain is built from TRBV7-2 and TRBJ2-7; 9 bases are shared with TRBD1. The specimen sequenced was blood. This TCR came from a woman aged 60 to 75 in good health. CDR3 residues: CASSLGRGGTGSYEQYF. The CDR3 DNA reads TGTGCCAGCAGCTTGGGACGTGGCGGGACAGGGTCCTACGAGCAGTACTTC.